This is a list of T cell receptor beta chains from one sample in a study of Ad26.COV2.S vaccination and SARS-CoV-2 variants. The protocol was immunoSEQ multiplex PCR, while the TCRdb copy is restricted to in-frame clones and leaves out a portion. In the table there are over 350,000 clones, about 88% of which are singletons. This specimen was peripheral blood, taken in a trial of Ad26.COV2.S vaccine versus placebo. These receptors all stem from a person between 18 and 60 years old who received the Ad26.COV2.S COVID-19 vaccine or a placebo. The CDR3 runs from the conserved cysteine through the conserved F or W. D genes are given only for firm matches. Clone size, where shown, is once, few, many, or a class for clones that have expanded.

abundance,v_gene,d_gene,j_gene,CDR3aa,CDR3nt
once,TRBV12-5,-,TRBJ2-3,CASGSSLHDTQYF,TGTGCTAGTGGTTCATCACTTCACGATACGCAGTATTTT
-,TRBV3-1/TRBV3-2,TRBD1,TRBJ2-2,CASSHQDYRGQGGYRELFF,TGTGCCAGCAGCCACCAAGACTATAGGGGACAGGGGGGGTACCGGGAGCTGTTTTTT
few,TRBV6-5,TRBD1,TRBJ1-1,CASVKRTGVGTEAFF,TGTGCCAGCGTCAAGAGGACAGGGGTTGGCACTGAAGCTTTCTTT
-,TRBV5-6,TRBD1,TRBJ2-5,CASSSEQGAGETQYF,TGTGCCAGCAGCAGCGAACAGGGGGCGGGAGAGACCCAGTACTTC
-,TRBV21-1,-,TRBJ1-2,CASSDTVNYGYTF,TGTGCCAGCAGCGATACAGTGAACTATGGCTACACCTTC
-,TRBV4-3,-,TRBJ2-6,CASSHLISSGANVLTF,TGCGCCAGCAGCCATCTTATCTCCTCTGGGGCCAACGTCCTGACTTTC
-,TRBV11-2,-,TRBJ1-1,CASSLDQGTEAFF,TGTGCCAGCAGCTTAGATCAGGGAACTGAAGCTTTCTTT
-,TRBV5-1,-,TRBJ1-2,CASSLAVAEGYGYTF,TGCGCCAGCAGCTTGGCCGTCGCGGAAGGGTATGGCTACACCTTC
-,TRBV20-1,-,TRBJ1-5,CSASGGGATRRQPQHF,TGCAGTGCTAGTGGGGGTGGCGCAACCAGACGGCAGCCCCAGCATTTT
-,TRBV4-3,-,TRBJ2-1,CASSQDWGAEQFF,TGCGCCAGCAGCCAAGATTGGGGGGCGGAGCAGTTCTTC
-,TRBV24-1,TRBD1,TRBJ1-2,CATSASRDRDGYTF,TGTGCCACCAGTGCCAGCCGGGACAGGGACGGCTACACCTTC
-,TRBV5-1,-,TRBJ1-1,CASSSEQGWGNTEAFF,TGCGCCAGCAGCTCCGAACAGGGTTGGGGTAACACTGAAGCTTTCTTT
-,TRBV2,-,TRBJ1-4,CASRQGRLTNEKLFF,TGTGCCAGCCGGCAGGGGAGGTTAACTAATGAAAAACTGTTTTTT
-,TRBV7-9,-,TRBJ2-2,CASSMGFGAGELFF,-
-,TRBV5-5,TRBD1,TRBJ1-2,CASSLTGGGDGYTF,TGTGCCAGCAGTTTAACAGGGGGCGGGGATGGCTACACCTTC
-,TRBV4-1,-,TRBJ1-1,CASSQGPESMNTEAFF,TGCGCCAGCAGCCAGGGGCCTGAGTCCATGAACACTGAAGCTTTCTTT
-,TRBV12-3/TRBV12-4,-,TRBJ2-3,CASSQPQDTQYF,TGTGCCAGCAGCCAACCCCAAGATACGCAGTATTTT
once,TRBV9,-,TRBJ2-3,CASSVRGGQTDTQYF,TGTGCCAGCAGCGTAAGGGGGGGCCAAACAGATACGCAGTATTTT
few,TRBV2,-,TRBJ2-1,CASIKEALSSNYNEQFF,TGTGCCAGCATTAAAGAGGCACTATCATCAAATTACAATGAGCAGTTCTTC
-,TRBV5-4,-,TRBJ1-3,CASSRGGMDGNTIYF,TGTGCCAGCAGCCGCGGGGGAATGGACGGAAACACCATATATTTT
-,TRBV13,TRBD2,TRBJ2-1,CASSHSSGGAGNEQFF,TGTGCCAGCAGCCATTCTAGCGGGGGGGCCGGGAATGAGCAGTTCTTC
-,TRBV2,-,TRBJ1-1,CASIAISNTEAFF,TGTGCCAGCATAGCGATATCGAACACTGAAGCTTTCTTT
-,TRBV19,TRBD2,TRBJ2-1,CASSIQLAGDREQFF,TGTGCCAGTAGTATTCAACTAGCGGGGGATCGTGAGCAGTTCTTC
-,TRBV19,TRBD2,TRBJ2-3,CASSISTSGGTDTQYF,TGTGCCAGTAGTATTTCGACTAGCGGGGGCACAGATACGCAGTATTTT
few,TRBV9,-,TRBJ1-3,CASSEVSGNTIYF,TGTGCCAGCAGCGAAGTCTCTGGAAACACCATATATTTT
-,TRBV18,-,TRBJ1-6,CASSPPDSPLHF,TGTGCCAGCTCCCCGCCGGATTCACCCCTCCACTTT
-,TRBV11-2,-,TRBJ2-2,CASSLAVPTGELFF,TGTGCCAGCAGCTTAGCGGTCCCCACCGGGGAGCTGTTTTTT
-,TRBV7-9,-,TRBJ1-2,CASSYLGYTF,TGTGCCAGCAGCTATCTAGGCTACACCTTC
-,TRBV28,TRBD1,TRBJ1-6,CASSSRTGFDSPLHF,TGTGCCAGCAGTTCACGGACAGGGTTCGATTCACCCCTCCACTTT
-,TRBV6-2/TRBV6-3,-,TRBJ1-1,CASSRPPGNTEAFF,TGTGCCAGCAGTCGACCTCCAGGGAACACTGAAGCTTTCTTT
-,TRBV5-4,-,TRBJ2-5,CASSLEIGGQETQYF,TGTGCCAGCAGCTTGGAGATTGGGGGCCAAGAGACCCAGTACTTC
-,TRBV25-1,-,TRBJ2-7,CASSEFFSYEQYF,TGTGCCAGCAGTGAATTCTTCTCCTACGAGCAGTACTTC
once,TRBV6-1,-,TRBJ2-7,CASSDVAESSYEQYF,TGTGCCAGCAGTGACGTAGCAGAGAGCTCCTACGAGCAGTACTTC